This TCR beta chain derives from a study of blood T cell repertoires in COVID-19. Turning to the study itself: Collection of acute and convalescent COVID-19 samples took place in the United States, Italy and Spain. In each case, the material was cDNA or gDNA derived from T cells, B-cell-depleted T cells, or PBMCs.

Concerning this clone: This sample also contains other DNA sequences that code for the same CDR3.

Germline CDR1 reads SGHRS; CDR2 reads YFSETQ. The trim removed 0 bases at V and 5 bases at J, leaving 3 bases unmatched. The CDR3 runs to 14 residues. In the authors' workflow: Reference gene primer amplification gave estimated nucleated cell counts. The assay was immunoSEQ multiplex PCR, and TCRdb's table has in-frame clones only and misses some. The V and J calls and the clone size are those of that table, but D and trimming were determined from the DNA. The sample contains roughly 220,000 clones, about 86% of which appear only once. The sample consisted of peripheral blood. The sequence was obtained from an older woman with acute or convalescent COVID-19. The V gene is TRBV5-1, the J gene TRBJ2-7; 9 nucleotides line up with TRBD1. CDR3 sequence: CASSLGGTGNEQYF. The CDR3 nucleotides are TGCGCCAGCAGCTTGGGCGGGACAGGGAACGAGCAGTACTTC.